One sample yielded the 3 T cell receptor beta chains listed below, sequenced in a study of blood T cell repertoires in COVID-19. Data came from immunoSEQ multiplex PCR; TCRdb stores just in-frame clones and leaves some out. Of some 280,000 clones in the sample, over 80% were seen once. The source material was peripheral blood. Every receptor here comes from a woman between 50 and 59 years old with active or convalescent COVID-19.

This clone was observed a few times. The chain uses TRBV29-1 and TRBJ1-2; 8 bases align to TRBD1. CDR3 length: 10 amino acids. Unmatched junction bases numbered 5, after V lost 5 bases and J lost 12 bases. The germline V gene encodes CDR1 SQVTM and CDR2 ANQGSEA. The CDR3 DNA sequence: TGCAGCGTTTCGACAGGGGTAGACACCTTC. This sequence encodes CSVSTGVDTF.

The chain uses TRBV5-1 and TRBJ2-1, with 8 bases matching TRBD1. J gave up 5 bases and V 3 bases, and 4 bases lay outside the gene matches. Germline V CDR1 and CDR2: SGHRS, YFSETQ. The CDR3 length is 14 residues. The CDR3 loop is CASSSPDRDNEQFF. The CDR3 coding sequence is TGCGCCAGCAGCTCCCCGGACAGGGACAATGAGCAGTTCTTC.

V and J are TRBV14 and TRBJ1-6; 9 bases align to TRBD1. The V segment lost 4 bases and the J segment 9 bases; nucleotides outside the gene matches: 7. Germline V gives CDR1 SGHDN, CDR2 FVKESK. The CDR3 is 15 residues long. CDR3 nucleotides: TGTGCCAGCAGCCCCACAGGACAGGGGAGTTCACCCCTCCACTTT. Protein product: CASSPTGQGSSPLHF.